These 15 T cell receptor beta chains were sequenced from one sample in a study of T cells in tuberculosis. The table came from immunoSEQ multiplex PCR; TCRdb's copy has only in-frame clones and leaves some out. The data show about 24,000 clones, about 95% seen once. Sequenced material: PBMCs. These receptors were taken from a donor aged 10 to 29 with latent tuberculosis or without tuberculosis infection.

The rearrangement uses TRBV6-6 and TRBJ2-2; no clear D gene. CDR3 size: 15 residues. V gave up 6 bases and J gave up 1 base, with 12 bases separating them. Looked up from germline, CDR1 is MNHNY and CDR2 is SVGAGI (reference sequence). CDR3: CASRDRTGNTGELFF. CDR3 DNA: TGTGCCAGCAGAGACCGAACGGGGAACACCGGGGAGCTGTTTTTT.

The chain has TRBV7-7 and TRBJ2-1, with 10 bases that match TRBD2. The CDR3 is made up of 15 amino acids. Germline trimming cut 4 bases from V and 2 bases from J; bases unmatched to any gene: 2. Germline lookup yields CDR1 SSHAT and CDR2 FNYEAQ (reference sequence). The CDR3 nucleotides are TGTGCCAGCAGCTCTAGCGGGGGAACCTACAATGAGCAGTTCTTC. This translates into CASSSSGGTYNEQFF.

The gene calls are TRBV30 and TRBJ1-4; 7 positions agree with TRBD1. The CDR3 loop spans 13 amino acids. Trimming cost V 5 bases and J 4 bases; bases outside gene matches: 4. In germline, CDR1 is GTSNPN, CDR2 SVGIG (reference sequence). CDR3 sequence: CAWAWDSNEKLFF. The CDR3 nucleotides read TGTGCCTGGGCGTGGGACAGTAATGAAAAACTGTTTTTT.

The chain is built from TRBV6-1 and TRBJ1-4; the D gene is possibly TRBD1 (5 bases). The germline V and J ends were trimmed by 6 bases and 5 bases, with 10 bases remaining between them. The germline CDR1 and CDR2 sequences are MNHNS and SASEGT. This CDR3 region has 13 residues. In DNA form, the CDR3 reads TGTGCCAGCAGGTCCAGGGCCAATGAAAAACTGTTTTTT. Encoded protein: CASRSRANEKLFF.

This chain links TRBV10-3 with TRBJ2-1; a weak D match, TRBD1 (5 bases). The CDR3 contains 13 residues. V lost 5 bases and J lost 8, with 13 bases in between. Germline V gene sequence: CDR1 ENHRY, CDR2 SYGVKD. CDR3 sequence (DNA): TGTGCCATCAGTCCGCAGGGTTCCTATGAGCAGTTCTTC. It codes for CAISPQGSYEQFF.

In regard to this clone: The sample carries other DNA sequences with the same CDR3. The CDR3 coding sequence is TGCGCCAGCAGCCAAGACTATCTAAATGAGCAGTTCTTC. This translates into CASSQDYLNEQFF. The chain employs TRBV4-1 and TRBJ2-1; the D is unclear. Germline assignment: CDR1 MGHRA and CDR2 YSYEKL. The V end was cut by 0 bases, the J end by 7 bases, with 7 bases between. The CDR3 length is 13 residues.

CDR3 nucleotide sequence: TGCGCCAGCAGTCCGGGGGAGACCCAGTACTTC. It codes for CASSPGETQYF. The genes are TRBV10-2 and TRBJ2-5; TRBD2 might be the D (5 bases). The germline V gene encodes CDR1 WSHSY and CDR2 SAAADI. This CDR3 region has 11 residues. V was shortened by 5 bases and J by 5 bases, with 6 bases between the two germline ends.

This chain uses TRBV7-3 with TRBJ2-3; D perhaps matches TRBD1 (7 bases). Germline loops: CDR1 SGHTA, CDR2 FQGTGA. The CDR3 length is 16 residues. Between the trimmed V and J ends, which lost 2 bases and 5 bases, there was a span of 17 bases. The CDR3 sequence: CASSLRVTGEVDTQYF. CDR3 nucleotides: TGTGCCAGCAGCTTACGAGTCACAGGGGAGGTAGATACGCAGTATTTT. Looking up the rest from reference TRBV7-3 and TRBJ2-3 gives the full variable domain: GAGVSQTPSNKVTEKGKYVELRCDPISGHTALYWYRQSLGQGPEFLIYFQGTGAADDSGLPNDRFFAVRPEGSVSTLKIQRTERGDSAVYLCASSLRVTGEVDTQYFGPGTRLTVL.

V and J are TRBV7-3 and TRBJ2-1; 8 bases map to TRBD2. The CDR3 has 15 amino acids. CDR1 is SGHTA, CDR2 FQGTGA, per germline. V was clipped by 5 bases and J by 1 base; unmatched bases: 4. The CDR3 loop is CASSARGGSYNEQFF. In DNA, the CDR3 is TGTGCCAGCAGCGCCCGGGGGGGTTCCTACAATGAGCAGTTCTTC.

The chain carries TRBV6-5 and TRBJ2-3, with a weak D call TRBD2 (6 bases). The V gene lost 5 bases and the J gene lost 3 bases, with 6 bases spanning the gap. Germline V gene data show CDR1 as MNHEY and CDR2 as SVGAGI. The CDR3 consists of 12 residues. Written as DNA, the CDR3 is TGTGCCAGCAGTGGGGGGACAGATACGCAGTATTTT. Translation: CASSGGTDTQYF.

CDR3 region: CASSLGQGAKDGYTF. CDR3 sequence (DNA): TGTGCCAGCAGCCTGGGACAGGGGGCGAAGGATGGCTACACCTTC. The chain carries TRBV4-2 and TRBJ1-2; 12 bases map to TRBD1. The trim removed 4 bases at V and 6 bases at J, leaving 6 bases unmatched. The CDR3 totals 15 residues. Germline loops: CDR1 LGHNA, CDR2 YNFKEQ.

The chain is built from TRBV19 and TRBJ2-5; D is perhaps TRBD2 (7 bases). Trimming pared 1 base from V and 4 bases from J, leaving 16 bases between. From germline, CDR1 is LNHDA and CDR2 SQIVND (reference sequence). CDR3 length equals 16 residues. Here the CDR3 reads CASSIGGGGLTETQYF. The CDR3 DNA follows: TGTGCCAGTAGTATAGGTGGGGGGGGGCTGACAGAGACCCAGTACTTC.

The V call is TRBV9, the J call TRBJ1-6, with D uncertain. Germline V gene sequence: CDR1 SGDLS, CDR2 YYNGEE. The CDR3 spans 14 residues. V lost 4 bases and J lost 1, with 6 bases in between. Written as DNA, the CDR3 is TGTGCCAGCAGCTTGCAGTCCTATAATTCACCCCTCCACTTT. This codes for CASSLQSYNSPLHF.

The V call is TRBV5-1, the J call TRBJ2-7; 9 bases are shared with TRBD1. Trimming took 1 base from V and 1 from J; bases not matched to a gene: 6. The CDR3 extends over 16 amino acids. Germline loops: CDR1 SGHRS, CDR2 YFSETQ. The CDR3 here is CASSLNTGTGSYEQYF. The CDR3 bases are TGCGCCAGCAGCTTGAATACTGGGACAGGGTCCTACGAGCAGTACTTC. Drawing the rest from reference TRBV5-1 and TRBJ2-7, the complete variable domain is KAGVTQTPRYLIKTRGQQVTLSCSPISGHRSVSWYQQTPGQGLQFLFEYFSETQRNKGNFPGRFSGRQFSNSRSEMNVSTLELGDSALYLCASSLNTGTGSYEQYFGPGTRLTVT.

The chain combines TRBV6-5 with TRBJ1-5; D is unresolved. The CDR3 length is 13 residues. V lost 2 bases, J lost 4 bases, and 6 bases lay in between. Germline CDR1 is MNHEY and CDR2 is SVGAGI. CDR3 protein: CASSYRENQPQHF. The CDR3 DNA is TGTGCCAGCAGTTACAGGGAGAATCAGCCCCAGCATTTT.